This record covers a single T cell receptor beta chain. The germline V gene encodes CDR1 MNHNY and CDR2 SVGAGI (reference sequence). J was trimmed by 0 bases and V by 5 bases; bases with no gene match: 3. The CDR3 has 15 amino acids. Authors' methods: For nucleated cells, counts were estimated from reference gene primer amplification. TCRdb's copy holds only in-frame clones and misses some; the assay was immunoSEQ multiplex PCR. From that table come the V and J calls and clone size; the DNA was used to work out D and trimming. The table lists approximately 150,000 clones, around nine tenths of them singletons, with 5% in the top ten. The data were taken from a study of blood T cell repertoires in COVID-19. Study as a whole: Samples taken during acute and convalescent COVID-19 were collected in the United States, Italy and Spain. Sample material is recorded as cDNA or gDNA derived from T cells, B-cell-depleted T cells, or PBMCs.

Material for sequencing was peripheral blood. The sequence was collected from a human donor in a cohort sampled during active COVID-19. This sequence joins TRBV6-6 and TRBJ1-4, with TRBD1 identical over 7 bases. The CDR3 DNA reads TGTGCCAGCAGTCCTCAGGGGGCAACTAATGAAAAACTGTTTTTT. Its translation: CASSPQGATNEKLFF.